Listed below are T cell receptor beta chains from one sample, sequenced in a study of blood T cell repertoires in COVID-19. Some clones are missing from TCRdb's copy, which holds only in-frame ones; the method was immunoSEQ multiplex PCR. The sample carries about 73,000 clones, around four fifths recorded once. Material: peripheral blood. The source is a man aged 80 or over with active or convalescent COVID-19. Both conserved end residues are part of each CDR3. The D gene is left open where the match is weak. Only part of the rows carry a size: once, few, many, or a class if the clone is expanded.

size: -; J: TRBJ2-7; V: TRBV20-1; D: -; DNA: TGCAGTGCAACGATAGCCTACGAGCAGTACTTC; CDR3: CSATIAYEQYF
size: once; J: TRBJ1-1; V: TRBV14; D: TRBD1; DNA: TGTGCCAGCAGCCAGGGACAGGGATGGTACACTGAAGCTTTCTTT; CDR3: CASSQGQGWYTEAFF
size: -; J: TRBJ2-1; V: TRBV6-2/TRBV6-3; D: TRBD2; DNA: TGTGCCAGCAGCAAAACTAGCGGGATTTACAATGAGCAGTTCTTC; CDR3: CASSKTSGIYNEQFF
size: -; J: TRBJ2-5; V: TRBV19; D: TRBD2; DNA: TGTGCCAGTAAACCCGGGACTACCGAACAAGAGACCCAGTACTTC; CDR3: CASKPGTTEQETQYF
size: -; J: TRBJ2-3; V: TRBV7-6; D: TRBD2; DNA: TGTGCCAGCAGCTTAGTGGGGGGGGCAGATACGCAGTATTTT; CDR3: CASSLVGGADTQYF
size: -; J: TRBJ1-1; V: TRBV6-5; D: -; DNA: TGTGCCAGCAGCTTACATAGGGGCACTGAAGCTTTCTTT; CDR3: CASSLHRGTEAFF
size: -; J: TRBJ2-7; V: TRBV10-3; D: TRBD1; DNA: TGTGCCATCAGTGAGGGACAGGGGCGGCCGTACGAGCAGTACTTC; CDR3: CAISEGQGRPYEQYF
size: -; J: TRBJ2-3; V: TRBV5-6; D: TRBD2; DNA: TGTGCCAGCAGCCCCCCGACTAGCAGAAGCACAGATACGCAGTATTTT; CDR3: CASSPPTSRSTDTQYF
size: -; J: TRBJ2-7; V: TRBV5-5; D: TRBD2; DNA: TGTGCCAGCAGCTTGTACGGACTAGCGGGCTCCTACGAGCAGTACTTC; CDR3: CASSLYGLAGSYEQYF
size: -; J: TRBJ1-4; V: TRBV4-1; D: TRBD1; DNA: TGCGCCAGCAGCCAGGACAGGGGGGGGGATAATGAAAAACTGTTTTTT; CDR3: CASSQDRGGDNEKLFF
size: -; J: TRBJ2-3; V: TRBV11-2; D: TRBD2; DNA: TGTGCCAGCAGCTTAGAGCCGGGACTACAGACAGATACGCAGTATTTT; CDR3: CASSLEPGLQTDTQYF
size: -; J: TRBJ1-2; V: TRBV6-5; D: TRBD1; DNA: TGTGCCAGCAGGATTGTACAGGGGGGTCACTATGGCTACACCTTC; CDR3: CASRIVQGGHYGYTF
size: -; J: TRBJ2-7; V: TRBV6-5; D: -; DNA: TGTGCCAGCAGTTACTCAGCAGGTACCTACGAGCAGTACTTC; CDR3: CASSYSAGTYEQYF
size: -; J: TRBJ1-1; V: TRBV5-4; D: -; DNA: TGTGCCAGCAGCTTGTTCGGGGACACTGAAGCTTTCTTT; CDR3: CASSLFGDTEAFF
size: few; J: TRBJ2-7; V: TRBV21-1; D: -; DNA: TGTGCCAGCCAAAACAGCCCGTACGAGCAGTACTTC; CDR3: CASQNSPYEQYF
size: few; J: TRBJ2-1; V: TRBV7-2; D: -; DNA: TGTGCCAGCAGCCTAATGGGGGCGCCGAATGAGCAGTTCTTC; CDR3: CASSLMGAPNEQFF
size: -; J: TRBJ2-1; V: TRBV11-3; D: -; DNA: TGTGCCAGCAGCCCCCAAGATAGGAGCTCCTACAATGAGCAGTTCTTC; CDR3: CASSPQDRSSYNEQFF
size: -; J: TRBJ1-5; V: TRBV6-2/TRBV6-3; D: -; DNA: TGTGCCAGCAGTTACGTAGGAGGGGACGGACCGACGCCCCAGCATTTT; CDR3: CASSYVGGDGPTPQHF
size: few; J: TRBJ2-5; V: TRBV27; D: TRBD2; DNA: TGTGCCAGCCAGGATAGCGGGAGTAAGACCCAGTACTTC; CDR3: CASQDSGSKTQYF
size: -; J: TRBJ2-1; V: TRBV6-5; D: -; DNA: TGTGCCAGCAGTCCCACAGACAATGAGCAGTTCTTC; CDR3: CASSPTDNEQFF
size: -; J: TRBJ1-6; V: TRBV7-2; D: -; DNA: TGTGCCAGCAGCTTTAGCCTCAGGGATTCACCCCTCCACTTT; CDR3: CASSFSLRDSPLHF
size: -; J: TRBJ1-3; V: TRBV3-1/TRBV3-2; D: -; DNA: TGTGCCAGCAGCCCATTGAGTGGAGGCACCATATATTTT; CDR3: CASSPLSGGTIYF
size: -; J: TRBJ2-7; V: TRBV15; D: TRBD1; DNA: TGTGCCACCAGCCATGCCGGCGGACAGGGGATGTACGAGCAGTACTTC; CDR3: CATSHAGGQGMYEQYF
size: -; J: TRBJ1-1; V: TRBV11-2; D: -; DNA: TGTGCCAGCAGCCAGCCCCCGGGACTGGGAGGGACTGAAGCTTTCTTT; CDR3: CASSQPPGLGGTEAFF
size: few; J: TRBJ1-5; V: TRBV19; D: TRBD1; DNA: TGTGCCAGCCGGGACAGGCTGGGTAGCAATCAGCCCCAGCATTTT; CDR3: CASRDRLGSNQPQHF
size: -; J: TRBJ2-1; V: TRBV11-3; D: TRBD2; DNA: TGTGCCAGCAGCTTAGAAGGGACTAGTATTAATGAGCAGTTCTTC; CDR3: CASSLEGTSINEQFF
size: -; J: TRBJ2-5; V: TRBV5-1; D: TRBD2; DNA: TGCGCCAGCAGCTCCCTAGCGGGAGTGGGGGAAGAGACCCAGTACTTC; CDR3: CASSSLAGVGEETQYF
size: -; J: TRBJ1-3; V: TRBV18; D: -; DNA: TGTGCCAGCTCAAGGCTCGAGGGTACTGGAAACACCATATATTTT; CDR3: CASSRLEGTGNTIYF
size: few; J: TRBJ2-2; V: TRBV6-2/TRBV6-3; D: TRBD2; DNA: TGTGCCAGCAGTTACGGCGGGGGGGCAACCGGGGAGCTGTTTTTT; CDR3: CASSYGGGATGELFF
size: -; J: TRBJ2-1; V: TRBV7-2; D: -; DNA: TGTGCCAGCAGCCCTCTATTCGGTCACTCCTACAATGAGCAGTTCTTC; CDR3: CASSPLFGHSYNEQFF
size: -; J: TRBJ2-5; V: TRBV7-9; D: TRBD1; DNA: TGTGCCAGCAGCTTTGGGGACAGGGGGGAAGGTGAGACCCAGTACTTC; CDR3: CASSFGDRGEGETQYF
size: -; J: TRBJ2-7; V: TRBV6-2/TRBV6-3; D: TRBD1; DNA: TGTGCCAGCAGTTTTCGGCAGGGGGCTTCCGAGCAGTACTTC; CDR3: CASSFRQGASEQYF
size: -; J: TRBJ2-4; V: TRBV7-9; D: TRBD1; DNA: TGTGCCAGCAGCTTGACTCAGGGGGCTGTGGACATTCAGTACTTC; CDR3: CASSLTQGAVDIQYF
size: -; J: TRBJ2-5; V: TRBV7-9; D: -; DNA: TGTGCCAGCAGCTTCGGTAGAAGTCAAGAGACCCAGTACTTC; CDR3: CASSFGRSQETQYF
size: -; J: TRBJ2-3; V: TRBV5-4; D: -; DNA: TGTGCCAGCAGCTTGGATAACAGCCGGACAGATACGCAGTATTTT; CDR3: CASSLDNSRTDTQYF
size: few; J: TRBJ2-3; V: TRBV3-1/TRBV3-2; D: TRBD2; DNA: TGTGCCAGCAGCCAAGAATTCTCCGGGGGGTTTAATACAGATACGCAGTATTTT; CDR3: CASSQEFSGGFNTDTQYF
size: once; J: TRBJ1-2; V: TRBV6-6; D: -; DNA: TGTGCCAGCAGAGAAACACAGGATGGCTACACCTTC; CDR3: CASRETQDGYTF
size: -; J: TRBJ1-2; V: TRBV7-2; D: -; DNA: TGTGCCAGCGGCGGGGCAGGGTGGTATGGCTACACCTTC; CDR3: CASGGAGWYGYTF
size: -; J: TRBJ2-3; V: TRBV7-9; D: -; DNA: TGTGCCAGCAGCTTAAGGGGGTTAGATACGCAGTATTTT; CDR3: CASSLRGLDTQYF
size: -; J: TRBJ2-5; V: TRBV19; D: -; DNA: TGTGCCAGTAGTAGGGGGGACAGCGAGACCCAGTACTTC; CDR3: CASSRGDSETQYF
size: -; J: TRBJ2-5; V: TRBV9; D: TRBD2; DNA: TGTGCCAGCAGCGTAGCTACGGGAGGGAAAGAGACCCAGTACTTC; CDR3: CASSVATGGKETQYF
size: -; J: TRBJ1-4; V: TRBV19; D: -; DNA: TGTGCCAGTAGTCCATCACGGGGAGGATTCAACAATGAAAAACTGTTTTTT; CDR3: CASSPSRGGFNNEKLFF
size: -; J: TRBJ1-5; V: TRBV28; D: TRBD1; DNA: TGTGCCAGCAGTGCACCGGGACAGGGTATTCAGCCCCAGCATTTT; CDR3: CASSAPGQGIQPQHF
size: once; J: TRBJ2-1; V: TRBV7-7; D: TRBD1; DNA: TGTGCCAGCAGTCAGACCAGGGGGGAGCAGTTCTTC; CDR3: CASSQTRGEQFF
size: -; J: TRBJ2-5; V: TRBV28; D: TRBD2; DNA: TGTGCCAGCAGTTTAACTAGCGGGGGGGTAGAGACCCAGTACTTC; CDR3: CASSLTSGGVETQYF
size: -; J: TRBJ2-1; V: TRBV11-2; D: TRBD1; DNA: TGTGCCGGACGAGCTAGGGGGCATGAGCAGTTCTTC; CDR3: CAGRARGHEQFF
size: once; J: TRBJ1-3; V: TRBV25-1; D: -; DNA: TGTGCCAGCAGTAACGGCGGGAAAAACACCATATATTTT; CDR3: CASSNGGKNTIYF
size: -; J: TRBJ1-2; V: TRBV19; D: TRBD1; DNA: TGTGCCAGCTCCCGTTGGACAGGGGGACCTAACTATGGCTACACCTTC; CDR3: CASSRWTGGPNYGYTF
size: -; J: TRBJ2-1; V: TRBV9; D: -; DNA: TGTGCCAGCAGCCAGGGGGAGGCGGTAGGGAATGAGCAGTTCTTC; CDR3: CASSQGEAVGNEQFF
size: few; J: TRBJ2-5; V: TRBV29-1; D: -; DNA: TGCAGCGTTGAAGACCTAGCGTGGTCGGGTAACCAAGAGACCCAGTACTTC; CDR3: CSVEDLAWSGNQETQYF
size: medium-sized; J: TRBJ1-2; V: TRBV6-2/TRBV6-3; D: -; DNA: TGTGCCAGCAGTTATCCTACCTTGGGAGAGGAGTATGGCTACACCTTC; CDR3: CASSYPTLGEEYGYTF
size: once; J: TRBJ1-2; V: TRBV5-1; D: -; DNA: TGCGCCAGCAGCCGCGGACAGAACTATGGCTACACCTTC; CDR3: CASSRGQNYGYTF